This T cell receptor beta chain was recovered during a study of human T cells and chemical hapten exposure. Study information: Upper-back patch tests with 0.01% DPC were read at 6 days.

V was clipped by 2 bases and J by 0 bases, with 7 bases between them. CDR1 MNHNY and CDR2 SVGAGI come from the germline V gene (reference sequence). This CDR3 contains 14 residues. Study findings and constraints: As the donors had alopecia, their immune response may differ from healthy people's. Expanded TCRs showed more large CDR3 clusters than pre-sensitization or healthy control sets.

MiXCR, applied by TCRdb to the RACE reads, yields one record per CDR3 protein. The repertoire has some 82,000 distinct CDR3 sequences, less than 8% of them found once; the top ten carry around 1.3%. Documented time point: patch test 2, 6 weeks after DPC sensitization. This sample's treatment: therapeutic diphenylcyclopropenone sensitization with weekly scalp DPC. Ahead of applying each patch test, blood was sampled. This clonotype was detected ten times or more. Its specificity is not known. V and J are TRBV6-6 and TRBJ1-1, with unresolved D. This sequence was found in a woman aged 25 to 45 with alopecia areata. Some clones in this sample may be carry-over from other donors' samples. Sequencing used whole blood, obtained in connection with sensitization to the hapten diphenylcyclopropenone (DPC). In DNA, the CDR3 is TGTGCCAGCAGTTACGACATAATGAACACTGAAGCTTTCTTT. Translating it yields CASSYDIMNTEAFF.